The sequence of this T cell receptor beta chain was determined in a study of T cells after yellow fever vaccination. Study-wide background: The fractions with low cell numbers were processed using SMART-Seq v4 Ultra Low Input.

Whole-study results and caveats: Weaker overall was a secondary response that nonetheless peaked faster, on day 5 versus 15.

In its sample, this clonotype was seen a few times. What it recognizes is unknown. TCRdb re-called the 5' RACE reads through MiXCR, storing one row per CDR3 protein. The repertoire consists of 200,000 to 250,000 distinct CDR3 sequences, with under 3.5% occurring once and the leading ten covering approximately 3%. This sample comprised CD4+ T cells sorted from PBMCs, obtained 10 days after the yellow fever booster vaccination. The TCR was taken from a man younger than 30 who received the YFV17D yellow fever vaccine.

CDR3 loop: CASRHDGGSPTDTQYF. The DNA for the CDR3 is TGTGCCAGCAGACACGATGGGGGGTCTCCCACAGATACGCAGTATTTT. The V gene is TRBV5-4, the J gene TRBJ2-3, with D tentatively TRBD2 (6 bases). Germline CDR1 and CDR2: SGHNT and YYREEE (reference sequence). V was pared by 5 bases and J by 2 bases, with 18 bases between. CDR3 length equals 16 residues.